One and the same sample provided the 7 T cell receptor beta chains below, sequenced in a study of human T cells and chemical hapten exposure. TCRdb called the RACE reads again in MiXCR, with one record for every CDR3 protein. The profile shows around 99,000 distinct CDR3 sequences, 9.5% to 11% of them singletons. Time point: patch test 2, 6 weeks after DPC sensitization. The treatment here: therapeutic diphenylcyclopropenone sensitization with weekly scalp DPC. Source: whole blood, taken in connection with sensitization to the hapten diphenylcyclopropenone (DPC). The receptors were gathered from a man aged 40-55 years with alopecia areata. Some clones in this sample may be carry-over from other donors' samples.

Ten or more counts support this clonotype. V and J are TRBV9 and TRBJ1-6, with 7 bases lining up with TRBD1. Germline V gene data show CDR1 as SGDLS and CDR2 as YYNGEE. The CDR3 is 17 residues long. Trimming cost V 0 bases and J 6 bases; bases outside gene matches: 9. The CDR3 sequence: CASSVARQGRRNSPLHF. The CDR3 coding sequence is TGTGCCAGCAGCGTAGCCCGACAGGGCAGACGTAATTCACCCCTCCACTTT.

Only a few counts were recorded for this clonotype. The chain has TRBV6-2 or TRBV6-3 and TRBJ2-1, with D unresolved. This CDR3 has 16 amino acids. The germline gives CDR1 MNHEY, CDR2 SVGEGT. V lost 5 bases to trimming and J lost 7 bases, with 21 bases between them. In DNA form, the CDR3 reads TGTGCCAGCAGTGCCAGCCGGTCGCCATTGGGGAATGAGCAGTTCTTC. Amino acids: CASSASRSPLGNEQFF.

The chain is built from TRBV5-1 and TRBJ2-3; the D gene is possibly TRBD1 (7 bases). Germline-derived CDR1 and CDR2 are SGHRS and YFSETQ. Trimming removed 1 base from V and 4 bases from J, with 25 bases in between. The CDR3 runs to 19 residues. As DNA, the CDR3 is TGCGCCAGCAGCTTGTCTCCGTCTCGACAGGGACTCGTCTCAGATACGCAGTATTTT. It translates to CASSLSPSRQGLVSDTQYF.

The sample holds a few counts of this clonotype. The CDR3 sequence is CASSPPSRNTEAFF. CDR3 DNA sequence: TGTGCCAGCAGCCCCCCCTCCAGGAACACTGAAGCTTTCTTT. The rearrangement joins TRBV9 to TRBJ1-1; D remains unclear. V gave up 4 bases and J gave up 1 base, with 11 bases separating them. Germline CDR1 and CDR2: SGDLS and YYNGEE. The CDR3 spans 14 residues.

V is TRBV28 and J is TRBJ2-1; 8 nucleotides line up with TRBD2. V dropped 6 bases and J dropped 8; count of bases not matched to a gene: 6. CDR3 size: 13 residues. Germline CDR1 is MDHEN and CDR2 is SYDVKM. The CDR3 sequence is CASRISGIDEQFF. The CDR3 coding sequence is TGTGCCAGCAGGATTAGCGGGATCGATGAGCAGTTCTTC.

This clonotype appeared many times. CDR3 sequence: CASSLVGAGGTDTQYF. The CDR3 DNA reads TGTGCCAGCAGCCTCGTCGGTGCGGGAGGAACAGATACGCAGTATTTT. This rearrangement joins TRBV3-1 to TRBJ2-3; 8 nucleotides line up with TRBD2. The CDR3 spans 16 residues. The germline V gene encodes CDR1 LGHDT and CDR2 YNNKEL (reference sequence). With V trimmed by 4 bases and J by 3 bases, 9 bases remained unmatched.

The chain employs TRBV24-1 and TRBJ2-3, with D tentatively TRBD2 (5 bases). Germline-derived CDR1 and CDR2 are KGHDR and SFDVKD. This CDR3 is built from 14 residues. V was shortened by 3 bases and J by 5 bases, with 11 bases between the two germline ends. Here the CDR3 DNA reads TGTGCCACCAGTGATGCCGGCCGGGGAGATACGCAGTATTTT. It specifies CATSDAGRGDTQYF.